This paragraph reports one TCR beta chain. Its antigen is currently unknown. The data belong to a study of T cell repertoires in cytomegalovirus infection. Across the study: Well-studied HLA-B-restricted epitopes and recently identified HLA-C-restricted epitopes of CMV were both used in the study. CMV infection and matching HLA type were both indicated by public TCR beta signatures. Findings and limits, study-wide: HLA-C-restricted CMV clonotypes gave the most frequent clonotype in two of eight donors. Summed frequency of shared TCR beta families picked out CMV carriers who also had the relevant HLA.

One entry per CDR3 protein, called by TCRdb with MiXCR from the reads. The sample includes some 920,000 distinct CDR3 sequences, approximately 32% of them seen just once. The origin of this receptor is a human donor in good health (CMV status not recorded). Some clones in this sample may be carry-over from other donors' samples. Material: cultured CD8+ T cells from PBMCs, obtained from culture after CMV antigen stimulation.

This CDR3 is CASSDIGGDGSTDTQYF. For the CDR3, the DNA is TGTGCCAGCAGTGATATAGGGGGCGATGGTAGCACAGATACGCAGTATTTT. The genes are TRBV2 and TRBJ2-3, with 7 bases aligning to TRBD1. This CDR3 is built from 17 residues. The ends lost 3 bases at V and 0 bases at J; junction bases unmatched: 9. Germline loops: CDR1 SNHLY, CDR2 FYNNEI.